This TCR beta chain was observed in a study of blood T cell repertoires in COVID-19 (dated by TCRdb to 2020 to 2021). Turning to the overall study: The collaborator samples originated in the United States, Italy and Spain and spanned the acute and convalescent phases of COVID-19. The material from the prospective study consisted of cDNA or gDNA derived from T cells, B-cell-depleted T cells, or PBMCs. The dataset comprised deeply sampled blood TCRbeta repertoires from subjects exposed to, actively infected with, or recovered from COVID-19. The repertoires were released in a freely available public database meant as a resource for research on the immune response to SARS-CoV-2. The samples were drawn from two sources: the first 160 participants of the ongoing ImmuneRACE study, and some 1,300 subjects contributed by 6 global collaborators. Sample metadata almost always included a de-identified subject ID, COVID-19 status, age in years and sex. Where HLA class I and class II types were available, the types were taken from metadata supplied by the sample provider, not from assay-based typing. What the research found in general, with its limitations: The quantity of clinical and demographic metadata differed by source and by participant and was supplied without curation.

To note about this clone: Its target antigen remains unknown. Per-base quality was not reported, and no clone a single base away is much larger than it.

TCRbeta CDR3 regions were amplified from genomic DNA by means of the immunoSEQ Assay, a bias-controlled multiplex PCR. For the original study's pipeline: Nucleated cell counts per sample were estimated from amplification of reference gene primers within the assay. To quantify the absolute abundance of each unique TCRbeta CDR3 rearrangement, sequence reads were collapsed and filtered. For each sample, productive Simpson clonality was calculated by taking the square root of Simpson's diversity index across productive rearrangements. The source is immuneACCESS, and TCRdb retained only in-frame sequences with V and J called. Part of the clones is not carried over; for the studies checked, unresolved V genes explain less than half of this, and the remainder is unexplained. The V and J calls and clone size come from that table; D and trimming were worked out from the DNA. The sample table shows roughly 300,000 clones, and about 90% are seen once. Roughly 1% of the sample is in the top ten clones.

Enrolling through a virtual design, the prospective study's participants ranged in age from roughly 18 to 95 years and lived across some 23 United States geographic areas. To assign participants to cohorts, the prospective study relied on clinical history that participants themselves reported in a screening survey and a study questionnaire. ImmuneRACE Cohort 3 recovered participants were defined by two consecutive negative NP/OP PCR tests, healthcare professional clearance, or symptom resolution. In the prospective study, whole blood, serum and a nasopharyngeal or oropharyngeal swab were collected from each participant by mobile phlebotomists. Prospective study participants could optionally give additional blood draws and questionnaires over an approximately two-month period. Before DNA extraction, prospective study blood samples were shipped either frozen or at room temperature. From cysteine to phenylalanine, the CDR3 is 16 amino acids long. The DNA shown is the 48-base CDR3, in frame from base 1. From a lookup of the germline V gene, CDR1 and CDR2 are SGHAT and FQNNGV. The germline V end is reduced by 4 bases and the J end by 2 bases; junction bases left unmatched: 5.

The clonotype originates from a woman aged 30 to 39 who had recovered from COVID-19. The rearrangement joined TRBV11-2 to TRBJ2-5, with 12 middle bases fitting TRBD2. The specimen was PBMCs or T cells enriched from blood (not recorded which). The DNA is TGTGCCAGCAGCTCCGGTGGACTAGCGGGACAAGAGACCCAGTACTTC. Its protein is CASSSGGLAGQETQYF.